This TCR beta chain originates from a study of cytomegalovirus exposure and HLA in healthy donors. The study, taken as a whole, reports: Presence/absence analyses treated sequencing depth as roughly uniform across donors. CMV serostatus was the only immune exposure information that was available.

The CDR3 contains 14 residues. Germline CDR1 SGHRS, CDR2 YFSETQ. Germline trimming cut 2 bases from V and 7 bases from J; bases unmatched to any gene: 1. Remarks on this clone: The target antigen is unknown.

In the PCR, 60 Vbeta and 13 Jbeta primers were used. Profiling relied on immunoSEQ multiplex PCR, and the TCRdb table lists in-frame clones only, not all of them. The sample shows 100,000 or so clones, 76% of them seen only once. The material sequenced was PBMCs. J is TRBJ1-6 and V is TRBV5-1; TRBD1 matches at 9 bases. This sequence was found in a woman aged 50 to 60 in good health and CMV-seropositive. The chain's CDR3 is CASSFGQGNSPLHF. CDR3 DNA sequence: TGCGCCAGCAGCTTCGGACAGGGGAATTCACCCCTCCACTTT.